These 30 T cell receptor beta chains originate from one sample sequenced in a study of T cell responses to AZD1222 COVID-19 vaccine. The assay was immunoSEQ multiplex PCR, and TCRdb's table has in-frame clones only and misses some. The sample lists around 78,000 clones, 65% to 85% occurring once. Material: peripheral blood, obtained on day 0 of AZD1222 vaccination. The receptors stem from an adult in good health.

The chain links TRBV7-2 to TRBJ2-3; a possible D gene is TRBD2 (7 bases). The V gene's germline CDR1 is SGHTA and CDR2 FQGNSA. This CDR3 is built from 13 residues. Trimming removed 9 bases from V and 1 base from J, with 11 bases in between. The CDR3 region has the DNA TGTGCCAGAGGGGGGGAGGGCACAGATACGCAGTATTTT. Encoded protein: CARGGEGTDTQYF. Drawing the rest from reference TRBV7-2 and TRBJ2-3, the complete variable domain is GAGVSQSPSNKVTEKGKDVELRCDPISGHTALYWYRQSLGQGLEFLIYFQGNSAPDKSGLPSDRFSAERTGGSVSTLTIQRTQQEDSAVYLCARGGEGTDTQYFGPGTRLTVL.

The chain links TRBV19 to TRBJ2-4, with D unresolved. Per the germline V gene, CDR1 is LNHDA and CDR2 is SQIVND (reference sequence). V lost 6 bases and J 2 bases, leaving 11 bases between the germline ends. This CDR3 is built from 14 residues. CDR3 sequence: CASSPVETKNIQYF. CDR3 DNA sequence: TGTGCCAGTAGCCCAGTCGAAACCAAAAACATTCAGTACTTC.

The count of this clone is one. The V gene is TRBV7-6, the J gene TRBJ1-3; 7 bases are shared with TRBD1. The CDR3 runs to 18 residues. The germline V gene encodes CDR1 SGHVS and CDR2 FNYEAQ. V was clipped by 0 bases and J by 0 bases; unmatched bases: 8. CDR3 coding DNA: TGTGCCAGCAGCTTAGCGCTCCCGGGACAGAGCTCTGGAAACACCATATATTTT. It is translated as CASSLALPGQSSGNTIYF.

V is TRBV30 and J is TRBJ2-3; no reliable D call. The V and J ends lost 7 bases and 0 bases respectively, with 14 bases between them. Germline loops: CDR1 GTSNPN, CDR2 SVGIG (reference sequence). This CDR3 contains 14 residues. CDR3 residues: CASDEGSSTDTQYF. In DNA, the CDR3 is TGTGCCTCGGACGAAGGTAGTAGCACAGATACGCAGTATTTT.

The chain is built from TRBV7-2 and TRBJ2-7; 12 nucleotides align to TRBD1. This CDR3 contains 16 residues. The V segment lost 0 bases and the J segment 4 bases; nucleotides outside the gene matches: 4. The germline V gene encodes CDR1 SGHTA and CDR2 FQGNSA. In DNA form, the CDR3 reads TGTGCCAGCAGCTTAGCGTGGGACAGGGGGCCGTACGAGCAGTACTTC. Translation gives CASSLAWDRGPYEQYF.

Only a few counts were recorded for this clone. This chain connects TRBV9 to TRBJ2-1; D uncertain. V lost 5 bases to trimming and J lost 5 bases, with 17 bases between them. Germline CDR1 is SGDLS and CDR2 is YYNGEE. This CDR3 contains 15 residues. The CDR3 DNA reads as TGTGCCAGCAGTTTAGGAGTTTACCTAAACAATGAGCAGTTCTTC. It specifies CASSLGVYLNNEQFF.

CDR3 residues: CASSERDTYQPQHF. The CDR3 DNA sequence: TGTGCCAGCAGTGAAAGGGACACCTATCAGCCCCAGCATTTT. The V and J genes are TRBV2 and TRBJ1-5; D possibly corresponds to TRBD1 (6 bases). Germline V gene data show CDR1 as SNHLY and CDR2 as FYNNEI. Trimming stripped 2 bases from V and 5 bases from J, with 10 bases between. The CDR3 sequence is 14 residues long.

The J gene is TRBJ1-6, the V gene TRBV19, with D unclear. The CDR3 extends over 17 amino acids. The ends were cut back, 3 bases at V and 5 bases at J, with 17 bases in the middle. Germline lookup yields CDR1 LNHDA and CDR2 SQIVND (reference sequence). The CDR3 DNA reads TGTGCCAGTAGTATGGCTGGCATCCGGACCGATAATTCACCCCTCCACTTT. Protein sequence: CASSMAGIRTDNSPLHF.

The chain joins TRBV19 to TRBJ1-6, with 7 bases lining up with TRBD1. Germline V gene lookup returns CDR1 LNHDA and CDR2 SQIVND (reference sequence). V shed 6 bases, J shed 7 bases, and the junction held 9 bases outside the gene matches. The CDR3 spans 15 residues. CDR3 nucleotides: TGTGCCAGTAGCCTGACAGGGATTGAAAATTCACCCCTCCACTTT. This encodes CASSLTGIENSPLHF. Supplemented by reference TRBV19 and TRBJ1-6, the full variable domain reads DGGITQSPKYLFRKEGQNVTLSCEQNLNHDAMYWYRQDPGQGLRLIYYSQIVNDFQKGDIAEGYSVSREKKESFPLTVTSAQKNPTAFYLCASSLTGIENSPLHFGNGTRLTVT.

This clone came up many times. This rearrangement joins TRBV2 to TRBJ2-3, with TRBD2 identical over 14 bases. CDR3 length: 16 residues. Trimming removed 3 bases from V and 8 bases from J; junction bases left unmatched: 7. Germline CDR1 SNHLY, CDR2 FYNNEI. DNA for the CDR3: TGTGCCAGCAGTGAGGGGACTAGCGGGAGAAGAGGTACGCAGTATTTT. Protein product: CASSEGTSGRRGTQYF.

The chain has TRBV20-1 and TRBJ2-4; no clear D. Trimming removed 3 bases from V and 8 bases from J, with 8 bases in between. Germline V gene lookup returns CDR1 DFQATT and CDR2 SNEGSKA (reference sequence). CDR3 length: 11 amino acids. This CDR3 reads CSASRTDIQYF. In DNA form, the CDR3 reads TGCAGTGCTAGTCGAACCGACATTCAGTACTTC.

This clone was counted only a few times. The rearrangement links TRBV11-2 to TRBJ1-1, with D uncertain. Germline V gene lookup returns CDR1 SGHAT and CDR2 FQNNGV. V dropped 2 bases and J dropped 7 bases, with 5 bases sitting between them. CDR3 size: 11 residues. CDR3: CASSLSYEAFF. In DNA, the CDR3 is TGTGCCAGCAGCTTATCCTATGAAGCTTTCTTT.

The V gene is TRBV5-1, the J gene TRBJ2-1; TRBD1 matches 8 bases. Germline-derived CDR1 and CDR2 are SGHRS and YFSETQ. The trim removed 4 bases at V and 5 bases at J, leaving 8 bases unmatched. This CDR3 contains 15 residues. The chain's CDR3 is CASSRGRGQDNEQFF. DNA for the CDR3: TGCGCCAGCAGCCGGGGCAGGGGGCAGGACAATGAGCAGTTCTTC.

Written as DNA, the CDR3 is TGTGCCAGCAGCTTACATGGGATGGCGGGGGGAATCACCGGGGAGCTGTTTTTT. Translation: CASSLHGMAGGITGELFF. The chain is built from TRBV13 and TRBJ2-2, with TRBD2 identical over 8 bases. V lost 2 bases, J lost 4 bases, and 12 bases stayed unmatched. This CDR3 has 18 residues. The germline V gene has CDR1 PRHDT and CDR2 FYEKMQ (reference sequence).

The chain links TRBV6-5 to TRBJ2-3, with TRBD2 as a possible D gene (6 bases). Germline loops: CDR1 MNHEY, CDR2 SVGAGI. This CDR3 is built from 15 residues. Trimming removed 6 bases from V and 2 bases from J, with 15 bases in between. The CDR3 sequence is CASRSPGDYTDTQYF. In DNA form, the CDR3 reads TGTGCCAGCAGGAGTCCGGGGGATTACACAGATACGCAGTATTTT.

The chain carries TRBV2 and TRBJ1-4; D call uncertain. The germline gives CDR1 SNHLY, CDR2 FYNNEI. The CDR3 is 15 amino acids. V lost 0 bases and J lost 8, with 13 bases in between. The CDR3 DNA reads TGTGCCAGCAGTGAAGCCGGAACAAGAGGGGAAAAACTGTTTTTT. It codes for CASSEAGTRGEKLFF. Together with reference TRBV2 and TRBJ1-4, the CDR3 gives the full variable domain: EPEVTQTPSHQVTQMGQEVILRCVPISNHLYFYWYRQILGQKVEFLVSFYNNEISEKSEIFDDQFSVERPDGSNFTLKIRSTKLEDSAMYFCASSEAGTRGEKLFFGSGTQLSVL.

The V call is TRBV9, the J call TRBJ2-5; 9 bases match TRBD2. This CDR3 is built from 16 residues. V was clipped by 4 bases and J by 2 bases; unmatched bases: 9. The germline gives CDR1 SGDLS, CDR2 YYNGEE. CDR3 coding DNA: TGTGCCAGCAGCTCAGATCTAGCGGGGAAACAAGAGACCCAGTACTTC. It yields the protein CASSSDLAGKQETQYF.

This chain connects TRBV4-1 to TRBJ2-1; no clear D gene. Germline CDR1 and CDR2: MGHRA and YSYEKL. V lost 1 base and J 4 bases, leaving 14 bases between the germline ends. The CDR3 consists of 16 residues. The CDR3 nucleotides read TGCGCCAGCAGCCAAGGCCTAATACCGGTATACAATGAGCAGTTCTTC. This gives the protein CASSQGLIPVYNEQFF.

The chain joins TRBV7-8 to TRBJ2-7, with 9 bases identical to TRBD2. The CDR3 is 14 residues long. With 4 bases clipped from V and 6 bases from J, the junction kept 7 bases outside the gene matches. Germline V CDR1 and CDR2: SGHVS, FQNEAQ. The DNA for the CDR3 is TGTGCCAGCAGCTCACTAGCGGGCCCCCTCGAGCAGTACTTC. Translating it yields CASSSLAGPLEQYF.

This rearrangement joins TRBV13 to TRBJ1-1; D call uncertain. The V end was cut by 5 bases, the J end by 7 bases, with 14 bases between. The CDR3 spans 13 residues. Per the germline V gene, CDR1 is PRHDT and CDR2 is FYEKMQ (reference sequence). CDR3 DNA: TGTGCCAGCAGCCCCGCCAGACCGCATGAAGCTTTCTTT. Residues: CASSPARPHEAFF.

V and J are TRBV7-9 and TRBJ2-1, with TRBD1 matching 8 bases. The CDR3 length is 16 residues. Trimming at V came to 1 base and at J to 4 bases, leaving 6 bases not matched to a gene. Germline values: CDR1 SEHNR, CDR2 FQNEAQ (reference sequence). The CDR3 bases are TGTGCCAGCAGCTTAGGGGGGCAGGGGGCGTACAATGAGCAGTTCTTC. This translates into CASSLGGQGAYNEQFF.

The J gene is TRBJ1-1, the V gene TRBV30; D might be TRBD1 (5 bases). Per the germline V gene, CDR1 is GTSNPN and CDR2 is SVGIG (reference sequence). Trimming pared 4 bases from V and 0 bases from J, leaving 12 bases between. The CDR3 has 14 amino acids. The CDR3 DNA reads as TGTGCCTGGACTCAGTCAGGGATGAACACTGAAGCTTTCTTT. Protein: CAWTQSGMNTEAFF.

The CDR3: CASSFTPGQSTDTQYF. The CDR3 nucleotides read TGCGCCAGCAGCTTTACACCGGGACAGAGCACAGATACGCAGTATTTT. The chain joins TRBV5-1 to TRBJ2-3, with TRBD1 matching 7 bases. This CDR3 has 16 residues. The germline V gene has CDR1 SGHRS and CDR2 YFSETQ. The junction had 6 bases not matched to a gene; V was cut back by 2 bases and J by 0 bases.

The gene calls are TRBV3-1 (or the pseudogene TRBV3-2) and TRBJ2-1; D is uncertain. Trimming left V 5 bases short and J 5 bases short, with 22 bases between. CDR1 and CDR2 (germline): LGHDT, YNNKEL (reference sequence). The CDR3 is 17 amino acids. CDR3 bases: TGTGCCAGCAGCTGTAGGTATCCCTTCCATTCCGACAATGAGCAGTTCTTC. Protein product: CASSCRYPFHSDNEQFF.

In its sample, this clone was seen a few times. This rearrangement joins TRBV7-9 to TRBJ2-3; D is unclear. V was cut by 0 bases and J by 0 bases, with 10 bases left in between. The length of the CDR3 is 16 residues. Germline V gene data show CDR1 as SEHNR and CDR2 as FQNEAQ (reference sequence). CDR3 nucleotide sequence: TGTGCCAGCAGCTTAGCGATAGGCTCTAGCACAGATACGCAGTATTTT. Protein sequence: CASSLAIGSSTDTQYF.

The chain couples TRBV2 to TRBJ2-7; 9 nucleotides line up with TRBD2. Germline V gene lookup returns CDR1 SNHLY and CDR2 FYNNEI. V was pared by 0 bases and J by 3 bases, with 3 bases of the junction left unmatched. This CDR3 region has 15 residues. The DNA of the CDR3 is TGTGCCAGCAGTGAAGCGCGGGGGGGGCTCTACGAGCAGTACTTC. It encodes CASSEARGGLYEQYF.

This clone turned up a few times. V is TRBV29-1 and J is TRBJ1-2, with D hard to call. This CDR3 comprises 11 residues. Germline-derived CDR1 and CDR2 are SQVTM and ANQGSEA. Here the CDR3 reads CSVWASYGYTF. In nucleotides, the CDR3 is TGCAGTGTTTGGGCGTCGTATGGCTACACCTTC. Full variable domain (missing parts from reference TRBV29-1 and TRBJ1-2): SAVISQKPSRDICQRGTSLTIQCQVDSQVTMMFWYRQQPGQSLTLIATANQGSEATYESGFVIDKFPISRPNLTFSTLTVSNMSPEDSSIYLCSVWASYGYTFGSGTRLTVV.

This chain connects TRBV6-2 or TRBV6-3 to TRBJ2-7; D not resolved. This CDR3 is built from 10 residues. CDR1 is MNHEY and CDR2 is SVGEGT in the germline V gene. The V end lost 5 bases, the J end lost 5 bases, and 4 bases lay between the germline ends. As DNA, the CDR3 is TGTGCCAGCAGTAATCACGAGCAGTACTTC. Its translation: CASSNHEQYF.

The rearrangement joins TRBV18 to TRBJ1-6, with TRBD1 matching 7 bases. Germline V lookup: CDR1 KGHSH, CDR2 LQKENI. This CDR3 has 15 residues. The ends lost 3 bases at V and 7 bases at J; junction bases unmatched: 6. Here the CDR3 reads CASSPDPGQNSPLHF. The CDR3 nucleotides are TGTGCCAGCTCACCGGATCCGGGACAGAATTCACCCCTCCACTTT.

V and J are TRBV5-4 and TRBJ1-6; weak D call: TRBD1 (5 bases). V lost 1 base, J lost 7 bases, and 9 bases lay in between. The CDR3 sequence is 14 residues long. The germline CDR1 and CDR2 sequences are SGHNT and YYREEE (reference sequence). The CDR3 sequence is CASSLQRTNSPLHF. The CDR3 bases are TGTGCCAGCAGCTTGCAACGGACAAATTCACCCCTCCACTTT.